The 2 T cell receptor beta chains below were found in one sample sequenced in a study of beta chain features in type 1 diabetes. Expressed TCRB transcripts were sequenced after all isolated RNA was converted to cDNA. Generated by immunoSEQ multiplex PCR, the TCRdb table keeps only in-frame clones and is missing some. The sample has 120,000 to 150,000 clones, under 11% seen once; the top ten hold less than 1.5%. Sequencing was done on a sample of naive CD4+ T cells from blood. The receptors were sampled from a man aged 18 to 29 in good health.

The chain uses TRBV6-5 and TRBJ2-5; perhaps TRBD2 as D (7 bases). Trimming took 4 bases from V and 2 from J, leaving 17 bases between them. Per germline, CDR1 MNHEY and CDR2 SVGAGI. This CDR3 is 16 amino acids long. DNA of the CDR3: TGTGCCAGCAGTTCCTTCGCGGGGGCAGAGCAAGAGACCCAGTACTTC. Translating gives CASSSFAGAEQETQYF.

This clone was seen more than once but under ten times. This rearrangement joins TRBV9 to TRBJ2-3; weak D call: TRBD2 (6 bases). Germline CDR1 and CDR2: SGDLS and YYNGEE. V shed 5 bases and J shed 0 bases, with 13 bases lying between them. CDR3 size: 15 residues. The CDR3 here is CASSASGSSTDTQYF. The CDR3 DNA sequence: TGTGCCAGCAGTGCCAGCGGGTCTAGCACAGATACGCAGTATTTT.